These 11 T cell receptor beta chains originate from one sample sequenced in a study of human T cells and chemical hapten exposure. Time point given: patch test 2, 6 weeks after DPC sensitization. The treatment was: therapeutic diphenylcyclopropenone sensitization with weekly scalp DPC. A single record per CDR3 protein comes from TCRdb applying MiXCR to the RACE reads. This table has 80,000 to 100,000 distinct CDR3 sequences, over 7.5% appearing once. This sample comprised whole blood, obtained in connection with sensitization to the hapten diphenylcyclopropenone (DPC). The receptor set was obtained from a woman in her forties with alopecia areata. Some clones in this sample may be carry-over from other donors' samples.

In its sample, this clonotype was seen a few times. V and J are TRBV2 and TRBJ2-3; no clear D gene. CDR3 length: 12 amino acids. Per germline, CDR1 SNHLY and CDR2 FYNNEI. V lost 5 bases and J 4 bases, leaving 7 bases between the germline ends. The CDR3 sequence: CASSYSPDTQYF. As DNA, the CDR3 is TGTGCCAGCAGTTATAGTCCAGATACGCAGTATTTT.

This clonotype was counted ten times or more. This chain uses TRBV5-5 with TRBJ2-5; 11 bases fit TRBD1. Looked up from germline, CDR1 is SGHKS and CDR2 is YYEKEE (reference sequence). The CDR3 covers 14 residues. The V gene end was trimmed by 10 bases and the J gene end by 2 bases; junction bases not matched to a gene: 7. The CDR3: CASRTGGSQETQYF. The CDR3 DNA is TGTGCCTCCCGGACAGGGGGCTCTCAAGAGACCCAGTACTTC.

The chain carries TRBV6-2 or TRBV6-3 and TRBJ1-2; 8 nucleotides agree with TRBD1. This CDR3 is 16 amino acids long. The ends lost 4 bases at V and 4 bases at J; junction bases unmatched: 11. Germline V gene sequence: CDR1 MNHEY, CDR2 SVGEGT. The CDR3 coding sequence is TGTGCCAGCAGTTTATCCTCCAGGGGGCGCGGCTATGGCTACACCTTC. Its translation: CASSLSSRGRGYGYTF.

This clonotype was seen a handful of times. V and J are TRBV11-2 and TRBJ1-2, with D perhaps TRBD1 (6 bases). V was pared by 4 bases and J by 2 bases, with 14 bases between. Germline V gene sequence: CDR1 SGHAT, CDR2 FQNNGV. The CDR3 consists of 15 residues. In DNA form, the CDR3 reads TGTGCCAGCAGCTCCGGGACACCGTTCAACTATGGCTACACCTTC. Amino acid sequence: CASSSGTPFNYGYTF.

The V and J genes are TRBV9 and TRBJ2-5; maybe TRBD1 (6 bases). CDR1 is SGDLS, CDR2 YYNGEE, per germline. This CDR3 is built from 13 residues. Deletions cut 0 bases from V and 5 bases from J, with 8 bases between. In DNA, the CDR3 is TGTGCCAGCAGCGTAGCAGGGGAGGAGACCCAGTACTTC. As protein: CASSVAGEETQYF.

This clonotype was seen ten or more times. The V call is TRBV3-1, the J call TRBJ2-1; no reliable D call. Trimming cost V 6 bases and J 7 bases, with 7 bases left between them. The CDR3 is made up of 11 amino acids. Looked up from germline, CDR1 is LGHDT and CDR2 is YNNKEL (reference sequence). Written as DNA, the CDR3 is TGTGCCAGCAGACTCTTGAATGAGCAGTTCTTC. This translates into CASRLLNEQFF.

This sequence joins TRBV5-6 and TRBJ2-7; D could derive from TRBD1 or TRBD2 (7 bases each). The CDR3 contains 16 residues. Trimming removed 2 bases from V and 6 bases from J, with 21 bases in between. Looked up from germline, CDR1 is SGHDT and CDR2 is YYEEEE. CDR3 sequence reads: CASSFLTGEGISEQYF. DNA of the CDR3: TGTGCCAGCAGCTTCCTCACAGGGGAGGGGATTTCCGAGCAGTACTTC.

There are many counts of this clonotype. The rearrangement joins TRBV2 to TRBJ1-5, with a weak D call TRBD1 (5 bases). CDR1 is SNHLY and CDR2 is FYNNEI in the germline V gene. Trimming shortened V by 7 bases and J by 0 bases, and 16 bases separated the two germline ends. The CDR3 extends over 16 amino acids. As DNA, the CDR3 is TGTGCCAGCAACCCGGAGGGACGTGTTAGCAATCAGCCCCAGCATTTT. This translates into CASNPEGRVSNQPQHF. Combining the CDR3 with reference TRBV2 and TRBJ1-5 gives the whole variable domain EPEVTQTPSHQVTQMGQEVILRCVPISNHLYFYWYRQILGQKVEFLVSFYNNEISEKSEIFDDQFSVERPDGSNFTLKIRSTKLEDSAMYFCASNPEGRVSNQPQHFGDGTRLSIL.

This clonotype was detected a few times. The V and J genes are TRBV28 and TRBJ1-2, with 7 bases aligning to TRBD1. Germline V gene lookup returns CDR1 MDHEN and CDR2 SYDVKM. V lost 6 bases and J lost 1; bases outside the gene matches: 29. This CDR3 spans 22 amino acids. In DNA form, the CDR3 reads TGTGCCAGCAGGAGGGGGGCCGGGACAGCGGAAAGTGCAACGGTTCGTAACTATGGCTACACCTTC. It yields the protein CASRRGAGTAESATVRNYGYTF.

The chain has TRBV7-2 and TRBJ2-7; TRBD2 matches 13 bases. The CDR3 sequence is 15 residues long. Germline V lookup: CDR1 SGHTA, CDR2 FQGNSA. Losses at the gene ends were 2 bases for V and 7 bases for J; bases not matched to a gene: 5. CDR3: CASSLTGLAGHEQYF. CDR3 coding DNA: TGTGCCAGCAGCTTAACGGGACTAGCGGGACATGAGCAGTACTTC. The full variable domain, with the rest looked up from reference TRBV7-2 and TRBJ2-7, is GAGVSQSPSNKVTEKGKDVELRCDPISGHTALYWYRQSLGQGLEFLIYFQGNSAPDKSGLPSDRFSAERTGGSVSTLTIQRTQQEDSAVYLCASSLTGLAGHEQYFGPGTRLTVT.

This clonotype turned up a few times. V is TRBV20-1 and J is TRBJ2-7, with 7 bases fitting TRBD1. The V gene's germline CDR1 is DFQATT and CDR2 SNEGSKA (reference sequence). V lost 3 bases, J lost 3 bases, and 5 bases stayed unmatched. CDR3 length equals 13 residues. The CDR3: CSARGDRDYEQYF. CDR3 bases: TGCAGTGCTAGGGGAGACAGGGACTACGAGCAGTACTTC.